These T cell receptor beta chains were read from a single sample in a study of T cell responses to AZD1222 COVID-19 vaccine. The data were produced by immunoSEQ multiplex PCR, yet TCRdb's version contains in-frame clones alone and is incomplete. This table holds around 95,000 clones, 85% to 90% found once. The material sequenced was peripheral blood, taken on day 0 of AZD1222 vaccination. Receptors were obtained from an adult in good health. Each CDR3 is given with its conserved first and last residue.

j_call v_call cdr3_aa
TRBJ2-7 TRBV4-1 CASSQHISNYEQYF
TRBJ1-1 TRBV6-6 CASSYGESEAFF
TRBJ2-7 TRBV19 CASSMIGGTYEQYF
TRBJ2-6 TRBV5-1 CASRGETGANVLTF
TRBJ2-2 TRBV24-1 CATSDLTGITGELFF
TRBJ2-7 TRBV7-2 CASSLGGGFYYEQYF
TRBJ1-2 TRBV18 CASSPGSDYGYTF
TRBJ1-2 TRBV28 CASSRPDRVGNYGYTF
TRBJ1-5 TRBV4-1 CASSLTGSLSNQPQHF
TRBJ2-7 TRBV5-1 CASSLAGTNSYEQYF